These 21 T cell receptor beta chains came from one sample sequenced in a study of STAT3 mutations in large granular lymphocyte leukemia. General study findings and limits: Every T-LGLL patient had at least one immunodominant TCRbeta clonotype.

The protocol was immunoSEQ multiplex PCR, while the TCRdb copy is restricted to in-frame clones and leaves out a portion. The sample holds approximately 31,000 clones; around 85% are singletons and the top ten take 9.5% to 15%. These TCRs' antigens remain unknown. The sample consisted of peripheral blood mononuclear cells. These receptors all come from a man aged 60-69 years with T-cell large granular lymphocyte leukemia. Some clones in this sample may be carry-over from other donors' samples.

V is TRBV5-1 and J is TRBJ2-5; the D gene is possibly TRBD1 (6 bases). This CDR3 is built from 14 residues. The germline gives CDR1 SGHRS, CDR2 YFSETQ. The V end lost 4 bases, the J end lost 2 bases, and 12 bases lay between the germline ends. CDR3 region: CASSVNRAQETQYF. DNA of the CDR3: TGCGCCAGCAGCGTCAACAGGGCTCAAGAGACCCAGTACTTC.

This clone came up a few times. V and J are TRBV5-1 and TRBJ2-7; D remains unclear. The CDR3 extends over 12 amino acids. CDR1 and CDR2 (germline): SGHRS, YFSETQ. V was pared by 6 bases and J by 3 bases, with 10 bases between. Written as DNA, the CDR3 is TGCGCCAGCACAGGAGTAGGCTACGAGCAGTACTTC. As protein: CASTGVGYEQYF.

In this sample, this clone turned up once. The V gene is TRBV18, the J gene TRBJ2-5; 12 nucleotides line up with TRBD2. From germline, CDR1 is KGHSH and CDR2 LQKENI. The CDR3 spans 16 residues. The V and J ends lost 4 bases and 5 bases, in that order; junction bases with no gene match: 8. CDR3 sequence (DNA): TGTGCCAGCTCACACCCCGGGACTAGCGGGCCGGAGACCCAGTACTTC. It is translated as CASSHPGTSGPETQYF.

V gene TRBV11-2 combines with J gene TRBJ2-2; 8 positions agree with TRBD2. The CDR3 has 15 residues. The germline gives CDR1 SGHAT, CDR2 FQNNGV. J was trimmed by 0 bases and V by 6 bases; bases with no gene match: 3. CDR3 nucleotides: TGTGCCAGCAGATCACTAGCGGCGAACACCGGGGAGCTGTTTTTT. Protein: CASRSLAANTGELFF. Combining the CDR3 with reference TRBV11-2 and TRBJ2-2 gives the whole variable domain EAGVAQSPRYKIIEKRQSVAFWCNPISGHATLYWYQQILGQGPKLLIQFQNNGVVDDSQLPKDRFSAERLKGVDSTLKIQPAKLEDSAVYLCASRSLAANTGELFFGEGSRLTVL.

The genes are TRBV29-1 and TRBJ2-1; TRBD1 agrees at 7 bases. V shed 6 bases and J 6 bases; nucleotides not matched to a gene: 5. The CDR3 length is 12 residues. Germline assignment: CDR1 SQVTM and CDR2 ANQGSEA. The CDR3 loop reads CSVRQGFNEQFF. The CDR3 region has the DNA TGCAGCGTAAGACAGGGATTCAATGAGCAGTTCTTC.

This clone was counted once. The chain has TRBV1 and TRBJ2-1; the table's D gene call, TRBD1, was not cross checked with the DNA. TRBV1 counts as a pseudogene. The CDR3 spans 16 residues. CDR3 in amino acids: CTSSPIWTGPSNEQFF. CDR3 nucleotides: TGCACCAGCAGCCCTATCTGGACAGGTCCTTCCAATGAGCAGTTCTTC.

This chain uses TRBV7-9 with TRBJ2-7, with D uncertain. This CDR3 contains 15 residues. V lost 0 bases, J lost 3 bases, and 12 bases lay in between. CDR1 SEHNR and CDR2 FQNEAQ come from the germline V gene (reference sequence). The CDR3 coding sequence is TGTGCCAGCAGCTTAGCACCTGTAAGCGTCTACGAGCAGTACTTC. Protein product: CASSLAPVSVYEQYF.

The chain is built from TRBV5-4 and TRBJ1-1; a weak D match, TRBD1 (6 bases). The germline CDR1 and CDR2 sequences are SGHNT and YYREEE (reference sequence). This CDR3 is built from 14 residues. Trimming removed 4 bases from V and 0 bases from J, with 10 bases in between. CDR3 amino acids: CASSTGTLNTEAFF. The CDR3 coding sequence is TGTGCCAGCAGCACCGGGACATTGAACACTGAAGCTTTCTTT.

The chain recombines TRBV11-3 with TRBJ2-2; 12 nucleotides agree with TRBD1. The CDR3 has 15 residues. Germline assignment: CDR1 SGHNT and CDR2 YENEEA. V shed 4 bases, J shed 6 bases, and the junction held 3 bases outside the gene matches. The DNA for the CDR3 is TGTGCCAGCAGCTCGGGACAGGGGGCCGCCGGGGAGCTGTTTTTT. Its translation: CASSSGQGAAGELFF.

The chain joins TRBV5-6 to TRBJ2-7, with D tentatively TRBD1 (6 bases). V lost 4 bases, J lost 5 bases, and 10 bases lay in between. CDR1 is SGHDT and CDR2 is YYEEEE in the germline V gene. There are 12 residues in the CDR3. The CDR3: CASSPGVNEQYF. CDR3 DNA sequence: TGTGCCAGCAGCCCAGGGGTAAACGAGCAGTACTTC.

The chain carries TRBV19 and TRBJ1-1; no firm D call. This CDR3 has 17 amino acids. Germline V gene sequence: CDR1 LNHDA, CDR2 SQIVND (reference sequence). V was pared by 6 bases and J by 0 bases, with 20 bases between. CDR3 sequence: CASSGRRGSYMNTEAFF. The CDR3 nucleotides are TGTGCCAGTAGCGGACGGAGAGGGTCCTACATGAACACTGAAGCTTTCTTT.

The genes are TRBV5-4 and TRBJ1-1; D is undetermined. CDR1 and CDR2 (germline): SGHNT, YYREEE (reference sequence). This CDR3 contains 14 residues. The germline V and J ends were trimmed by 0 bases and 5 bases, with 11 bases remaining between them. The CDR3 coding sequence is TGTGCCAGCAGCTTGGAGACGGGTGCGACTGAAGCTTTCTTT. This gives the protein CASSLETGATEAFF.

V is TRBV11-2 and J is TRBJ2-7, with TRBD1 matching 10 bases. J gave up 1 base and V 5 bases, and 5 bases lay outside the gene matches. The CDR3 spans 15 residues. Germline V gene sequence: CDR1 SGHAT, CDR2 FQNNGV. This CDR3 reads CASSTPGQGSYEQYF. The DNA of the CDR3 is TGTGCCAGCAGCACCCCGGGACAGGGGTCCTACGAGCAGTACTTC.

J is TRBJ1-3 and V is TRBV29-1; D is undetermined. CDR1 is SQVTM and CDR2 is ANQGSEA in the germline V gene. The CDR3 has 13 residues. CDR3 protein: CSCSANPGNTIYF. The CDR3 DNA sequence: TGCAGTTGTAGCGCGAACCCTGGAAACACCATATATTTT.

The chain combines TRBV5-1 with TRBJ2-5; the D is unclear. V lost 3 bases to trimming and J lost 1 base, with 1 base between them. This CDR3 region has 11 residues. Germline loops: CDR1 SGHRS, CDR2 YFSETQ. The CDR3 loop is CASSSQETQYF. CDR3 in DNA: TGCGCCAGCAGCTCCCAAGAGACCCAGTACTTC.

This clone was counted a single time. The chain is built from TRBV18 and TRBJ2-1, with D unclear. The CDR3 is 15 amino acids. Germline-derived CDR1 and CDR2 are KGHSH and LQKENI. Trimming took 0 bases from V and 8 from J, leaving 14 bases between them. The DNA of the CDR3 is TGTGCCAGCTCACCACCCCTCCTTGGAAAGGATGAGCAGTTCTTC. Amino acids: CASSPPLLGKDEQFF.

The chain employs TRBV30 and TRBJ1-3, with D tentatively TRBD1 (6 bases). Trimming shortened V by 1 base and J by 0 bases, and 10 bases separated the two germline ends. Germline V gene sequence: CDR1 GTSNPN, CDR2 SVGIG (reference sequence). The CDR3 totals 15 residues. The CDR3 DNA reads TGTGCCTGGAGTGACAACAGGGACTCTGGAAACACCATATATTTT. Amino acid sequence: CAWSDNRDSGNTIYF.

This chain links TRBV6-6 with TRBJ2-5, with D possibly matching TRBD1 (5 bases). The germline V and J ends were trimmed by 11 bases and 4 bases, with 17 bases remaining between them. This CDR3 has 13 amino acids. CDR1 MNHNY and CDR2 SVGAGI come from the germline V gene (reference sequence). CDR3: CAGAGNVVETQYF. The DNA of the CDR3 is TGTGCCGGGGCAGGGAATGTTGTAGAGACCCAGTACTTC.

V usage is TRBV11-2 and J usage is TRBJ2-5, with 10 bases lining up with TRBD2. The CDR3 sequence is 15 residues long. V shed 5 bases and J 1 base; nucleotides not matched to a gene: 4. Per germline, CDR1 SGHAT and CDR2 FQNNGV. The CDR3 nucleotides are TGTGCCAGCAGCCCGACTAGCGGGTTCCAAGAGACCCAGTACTTC. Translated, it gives CASSPTSGFQETQYF.

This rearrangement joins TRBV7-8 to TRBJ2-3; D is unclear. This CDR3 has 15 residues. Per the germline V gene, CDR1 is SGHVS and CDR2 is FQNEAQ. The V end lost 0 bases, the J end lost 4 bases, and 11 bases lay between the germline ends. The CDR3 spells CASSLASKGADTQYF. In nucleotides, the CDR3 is TGTGCCAGCAGCTTAGCTAGTAAAGGCGCAGATACGCAGTATTTT.

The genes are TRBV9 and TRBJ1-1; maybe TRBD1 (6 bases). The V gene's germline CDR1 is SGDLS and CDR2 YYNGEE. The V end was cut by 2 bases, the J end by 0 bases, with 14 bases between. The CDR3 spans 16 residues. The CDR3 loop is CASSVAGAGMNTEAFF. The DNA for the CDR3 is TGTGCCAGCAGCGTCGCGGGGGCGGGCATGAACACTGAAGCTTTCTTT. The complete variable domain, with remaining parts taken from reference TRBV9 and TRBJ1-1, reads DSGVTQTPKHLITATGQRVTLRCSPRSGDLSVYWYQQSLDQGLQFLIQYYNGEERAKGNILERFSAQQFPDLHSELNLSSLELGDSALYFCASSVAGAGMNTEAFFGQGTRLTVV.